This TCR beta chain was sequenced during a study of blood T cells in healthy people across ages. V dropped 2 bases and J dropped 4; count of bases not matched to a gene: 8. The CDR3 sequence is 16 residues long. Germline values: CDR1 MNHEY, CDR2 SVGAGI. It was with a sample-barcoded 5' primer and a J-beta primer mix that a second PCR of roughly 7 to 12 cycles was run. TCRdb reprocessed the 5' RACE reads with MiXCR, giving one entry per CDR3 protein. The sample shows approximately 960,000 distinct CDR3 sequences, approximately 32% of them seen only once. This clonotype was counted a few times. A much more abundant neighbour one base away suggests this may be a read error. This sample also belongs to another study, concerning T cells of mothers and their children.

Sequencing was carried out using blood. The chain is built from TRBV6-5 and TRBJ1-5, with 7 bases fitting TRBD1. The source is a woman in her forties in good health. CDR3 DNA sequence: TGTGCCAGCAGTTACAAGGGGGCAGGGCCAAATCAGCCCCAGCATTTT. It translates to CASSYKGAGPNQPQHF.